This TCR beta chain was recovered during a study of HIV-infected patients and healthy controls (TCRdb year 2014). About the study as a whole: Although they stayed below normal ranges, CD4 counts in 14 of 16 patients rose modestly but significantly after three months of therapy. An undetectable viral load was attained by 11 of 16 patients by the second bleed and by all patients after a further year of therapy. Whether deep TCR repertoire sequencing of small blood samples from HIV patients could capture immune perturbation and reconstitution was tested in the study. Relative to controls, total CDR3 counts per chain did not differ significantly, and patients lacked overall T-cell lymphocytopenia. CD8 counts did not change consistently during early therapy, while the CD4:CD8 ratio increased slightly. The research as a whole found: HIV-infected repertoires had significantly higher mean Gini indices than controls, possibly reflecting oligoclonality. The apparent post-therapy recovery of the Gini index in HIV-infected patients was not reproduced in size-matched repertoire data. Alpha-chain CDR3s from MAIT cells appeared at high frequency in healthy controls but were severely depleted in HIV+ repertoires. Compared with untreated HIV+ repertoires, healthy control repertoires had roughly threefold more distinct CDR3s and a higher Shannon diversity. A major limit on how widely the findings apply, in the view of the authors, was that only sixteen HIV-infected individuals were processed. Donor HLA types were not determined in the study. Differing numbers of distinct sequences in patients and controls hindered comparison, and size-matching assigned excessive weight to rare events in the HIV-infected data. The dynamics of distinct T-cell subpopulations could not be separated, and sequencing depth was restricted, because whole blood was used. More CDR3s were shared between individuals among healthy controls than among HIV+ patients, as measured by Jaccard index and by the count of highly shared sequences. The observed differences in diversity could not be explained by the slight differences in age and sex profiles between the study cohorts. Alpha-beta chain pairing was not determined in the samples. During therapy, HIV-associated CDR3s significantly decreased in frequency, while CMV-associated CDR3s did not change significantly, though most became more frequent. Mean usage differed significantly between HIV-infected patients and controls for eight alpha and eight beta V genes.

This clonotype is termed large (0.1 to 1%). Its target antigen remains unknown. Within one base of it there is no much larger clone, and no base qualities were kept. Whole blood was used without fractionating the cells, so the repertoire represented all peripheral T cells without sorting. For RNA extraction, approximately 2.5 ml of peripheral blood was collected into Tempus tubes. HIV-infected adults not yet given antiretroviral therapy and scheduled to start treatment were recruited, and the first sixteen eligible patients underwent processing. Patients with febrile or AIDS-related illness, tumors, hepatitis B or C coinfection, immunomodulatory therapy, recent vaccination or treatment interruptions were excluded from enrollment. Residual genomic DNA was removed with the TURBO-DNase kit and globin mRNA was depleted with GLOBINclear. The study collected pretreatment blood from HIV-infected patients just before antiretroviral therapy was started.

V ends up 11 bases short and J 3 bases short, with an unmatched junction base count of 8. CDR1 and CDR2, looked up from the germline V gene, are MNHEY and SVGAGI. The CDR3 runs 15 residues from the cysteine to the phenylalanine. Only the CDR3 DNA is retained, 45 bases long and in frame from the first base. Using SuperScript III with primers targeting the alpha and beta constant regions, approximately 450 ng of RNA was reverse transcribed. Separate alpha and beta chain libraries were made by chain-specific third strand synthesis with multiplexing indices. The protocol used a single primer pair to amplify all rearrangements within a chain, which avoided primer bias, and attached molecular barcodes to each cDNA molecule. T4 RNA Ligase 1 joined purified cDNA to a 5' RACE adapter that carried a random hexamer and the SP2 sequencing primer site. The authors primed second strand synthesis from the SP2 site with Phusion polymerase and used slow temperature ramps to favor optimal annealing. Joined together, two random hexamer sequences that had both been added before amplification formed the 12-nucleotide barcode of each molecule. A brief initial PCR introduced P5 and P7 adapter elements together with a second index, and a roughly 24-cycle amplification PCR using P5s and P7 primers was subsequently performed. In total the libraries went through roughly 27 PCR cycles, after which the libraries were quantified on a Qubit, sized on a Bioanalyzer, and diluted to around 4.1 nM. Sequencing of the normalized libraries was performed on an Illumina MiSeq with 2 x 250 paired-end kits. MinElute columns were the means by which the reverse transcription reactions were cleaned up, and the reactions were eluted into 10 ul Tris-Cl. The adapter ligations were run for 20 to 25 hours at 16 degrees C, and AMPure XP beads at a 1:1 ratio were afterwards used to clean them. The source study handled its data this way. Demultiplexed FASTQ files were processed with a modified Decombinator by which V, J, insert and barcode information was output. Sequences that shared a barcode but differed from the dominant sequence were discarded as errors, and original cDNA molecules were estimated by counting barcodes clustered at Levenshtein distance 3. Downstream analyses used R packages ineq, vegan, igraph and RCytoscape, with IMGT nomenclature and CDR3 definitions. V gene usage was computed over distinct sequences, each TCR counted once to avoid skew from clonal expansion. Within a donor, similarity networks joined unique CDR3 amino acid sequences in every case where two of them were separated by a single Levenshtein edit. Published HIV-specific CDR3s (92 alpha, about 720 beta) and CMV-specific CDR3s (13 alpha, around 250 beta) were compiled and searched for in the repertoires. It was shown by random subsampling to size-matched repertoires that the decreased diversity of patients was not caused by their lower sequence numbers. TCRdb reprocessed the public reads (quality trimming at Q25 with fastp, clone calling with MiXCR) and kept in-frame beta chains. Each CDR3 protein gets just one entry, which takes the most common genes and DNA from the rows behind it. TCRdb assigned the V and J calls; the authors' analysis was not used. The sample data list 10,000 or so distinct CDR3 sequences, and over 4.5% of these were observed just once. Roughly 15% of the sample comes from the top ten.

This specimen consisted of blood, obtained before antiretroviral therapy. This receptor was taken from an adult with HIV infection. Recombination linked TRBV6-5 to TRBJ2-3, and 13 bases in between align with TRBD2. CDR3 loop: CAVRPGLAGTDTQYF. The DNA sequence follows: TGTGCCGTCCGACCGGGACTAGCGGGGACAGATACGCAGTATTTT.